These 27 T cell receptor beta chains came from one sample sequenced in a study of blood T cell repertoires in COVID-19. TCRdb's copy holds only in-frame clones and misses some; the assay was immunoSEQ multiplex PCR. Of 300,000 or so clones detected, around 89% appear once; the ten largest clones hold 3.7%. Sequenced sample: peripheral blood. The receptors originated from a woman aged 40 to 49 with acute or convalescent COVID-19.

The CDR3 reads CASTNGGLLGYTF. The CDR3 DNA reads TGTGCCAGCACCAATGGAGGGTTGCTTGGCTACACCTTC. The J gene is TRBJ1-2, the V gene TRBV5-6; the D is unclear. The CDR3 is 13 residues long. Germline CDR1 reads SGHDT; CDR2 reads YYEEEE. Trimming shortened V by 6 bases and J by 7 bases, and 16 bases separated the two germline ends.

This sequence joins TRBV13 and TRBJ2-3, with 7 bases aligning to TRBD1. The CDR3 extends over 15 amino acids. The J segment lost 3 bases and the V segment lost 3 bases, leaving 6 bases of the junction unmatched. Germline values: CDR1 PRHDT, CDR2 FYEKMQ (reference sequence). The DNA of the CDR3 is TGTGCCAGCAGCTTGGCTCGACAGGGAACAGATACGCAGTATTTT. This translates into CASSLARQGTDTQYF. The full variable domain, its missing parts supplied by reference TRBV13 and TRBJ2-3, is AAGVIQSPRHLIKEKRETATLKCYPIPRHDTVYWYQQGPGQDPQFLISFYEKMQSDKGSIPDRFSAQQFSDYHSELNMSSLELGDSALYFCASSLARQGTDTQYFGPGTRLTVL.

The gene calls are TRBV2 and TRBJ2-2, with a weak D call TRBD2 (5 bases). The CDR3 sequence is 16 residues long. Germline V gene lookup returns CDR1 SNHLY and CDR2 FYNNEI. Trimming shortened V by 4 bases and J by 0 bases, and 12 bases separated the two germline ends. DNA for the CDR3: TGTGCCAGCAGTGGTCACGAGGGCGCGAACACCGGGGAGCTGTTTTTT. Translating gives CASSGHEGANTGELFF.

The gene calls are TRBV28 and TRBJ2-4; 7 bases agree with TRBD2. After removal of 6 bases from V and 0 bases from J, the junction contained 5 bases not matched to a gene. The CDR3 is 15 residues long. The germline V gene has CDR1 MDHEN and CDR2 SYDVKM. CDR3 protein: CASRGGSLAKNIQYF. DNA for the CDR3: TGTGCCAGCAGGGGAGGGAGTCTAGCCAAAAACATTCAGTACTTC.

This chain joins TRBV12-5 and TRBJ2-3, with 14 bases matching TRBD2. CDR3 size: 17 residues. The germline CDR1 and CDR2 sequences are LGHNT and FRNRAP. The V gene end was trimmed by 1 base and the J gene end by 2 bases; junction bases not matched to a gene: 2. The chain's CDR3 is CASGLGLAGGTTDTQYF. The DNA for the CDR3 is TGTGCTAGTGGTTTGGGACTAGCGGGGGGGACCACAGATACGCAGTATTTT.

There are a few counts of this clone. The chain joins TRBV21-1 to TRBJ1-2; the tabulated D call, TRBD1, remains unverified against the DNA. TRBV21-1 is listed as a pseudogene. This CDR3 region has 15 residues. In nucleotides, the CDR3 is TGTGCCAGCAGCAAGGGACGACAGGGGGCGGGTGGCTACACCTTC. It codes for CASSKGRQGAGGYTF.

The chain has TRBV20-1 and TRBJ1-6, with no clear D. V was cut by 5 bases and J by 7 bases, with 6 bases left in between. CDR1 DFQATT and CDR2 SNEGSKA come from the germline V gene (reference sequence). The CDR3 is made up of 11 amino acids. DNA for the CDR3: TGCAGTGCTGGCACCAATTCACCCCTCCACTTT. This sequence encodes CSAGTNSPLHF.

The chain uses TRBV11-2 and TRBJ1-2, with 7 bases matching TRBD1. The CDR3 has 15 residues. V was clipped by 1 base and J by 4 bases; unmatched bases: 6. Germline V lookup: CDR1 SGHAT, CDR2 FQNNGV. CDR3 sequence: CASSLGSGGAYGYTF. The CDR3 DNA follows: TGTGCCAGCAGCTTAGGTTCAGGGGGTGCCTATGGCTACACCTTC. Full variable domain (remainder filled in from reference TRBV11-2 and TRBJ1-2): EAGVAQSPRYKIIEKRQSVAFWCNPISGHATLYWYQQILGQGPKLLIQFQNNGVVDDSQLPKDRFSAERLKGVDSTLKIQPAKLEDSAVYLCASSLGSGGAYGYTFGSGTRLTVV.

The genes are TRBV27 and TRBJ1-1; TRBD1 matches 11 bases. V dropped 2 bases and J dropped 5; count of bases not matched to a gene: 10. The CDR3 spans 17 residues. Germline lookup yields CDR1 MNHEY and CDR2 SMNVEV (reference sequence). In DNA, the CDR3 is TGTGCCAGCAGTTTAAGACTGTATGGGACAGGGGGAACTGAAGCTTTCTTT. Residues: CASSLRLYGTGGTEAFF.

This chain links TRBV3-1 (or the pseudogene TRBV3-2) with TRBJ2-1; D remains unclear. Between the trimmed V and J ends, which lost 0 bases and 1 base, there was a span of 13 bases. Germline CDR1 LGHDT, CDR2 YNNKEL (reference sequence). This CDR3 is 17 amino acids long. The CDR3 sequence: CASSQDLTGLSYNEQFF. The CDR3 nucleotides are TGTGCCAGCAGCCAAGATTTAACCGGGTTGTCCTACAATGAGCAGTTCTTC.

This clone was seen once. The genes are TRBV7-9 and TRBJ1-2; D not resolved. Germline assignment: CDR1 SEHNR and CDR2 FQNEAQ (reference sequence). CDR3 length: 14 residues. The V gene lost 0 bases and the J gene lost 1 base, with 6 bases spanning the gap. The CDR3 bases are TGTGCCAGCAGCTTAGCGGCGGTTAACTATGGCTACACCTTC. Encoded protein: CASSLAAVNYGYTF.

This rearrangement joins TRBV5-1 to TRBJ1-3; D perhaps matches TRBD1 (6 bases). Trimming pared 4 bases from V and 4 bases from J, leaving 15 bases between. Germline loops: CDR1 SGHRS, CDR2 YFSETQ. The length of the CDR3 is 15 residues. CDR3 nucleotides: TGCGCCAGCAGCAGCCTTGGACAGAACGGAAACACCATATATTTT. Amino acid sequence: CASSSLGQNGNTIYF.

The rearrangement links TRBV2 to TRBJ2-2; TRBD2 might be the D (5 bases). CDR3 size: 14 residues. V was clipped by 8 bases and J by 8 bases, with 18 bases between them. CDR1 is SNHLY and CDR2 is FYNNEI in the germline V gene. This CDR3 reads CASAGLTLKGELFF. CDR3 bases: TGTGCCAGCGCGGGCTTGACCCTTAAAGGGGAGCTGTTTTTT.

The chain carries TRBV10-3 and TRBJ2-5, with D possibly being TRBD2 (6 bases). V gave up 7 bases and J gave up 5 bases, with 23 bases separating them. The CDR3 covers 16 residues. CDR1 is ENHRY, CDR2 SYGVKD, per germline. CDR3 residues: CAIKSGRGDQFETQYF. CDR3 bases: TGTGCCATCAAGAGTGGGCGGGGTGACCAGTTTGAGACCCAGTACTTC.

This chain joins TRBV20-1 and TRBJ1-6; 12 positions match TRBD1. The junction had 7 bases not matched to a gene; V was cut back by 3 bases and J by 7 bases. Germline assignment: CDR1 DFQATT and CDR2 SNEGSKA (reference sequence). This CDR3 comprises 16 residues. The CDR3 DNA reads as TGCAGTGCTAGTCCGTGGGACAGGGGGCGGAATTCACCCCTCCACTTT. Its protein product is CSASPWDRGRNSPLHF.

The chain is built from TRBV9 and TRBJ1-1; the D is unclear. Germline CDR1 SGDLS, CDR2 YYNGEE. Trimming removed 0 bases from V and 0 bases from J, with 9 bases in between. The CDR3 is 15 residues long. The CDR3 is CASSVAPQVNTEAFF. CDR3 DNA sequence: TGTGCCAGCAGCGTAGCTCCCCAGGTGAACACTGAAGCTTTCTTT. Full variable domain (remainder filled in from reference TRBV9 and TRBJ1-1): DSGVTQTPKHLITATGQRVTLRCSPRSGDLSVYWYQQSLDQGLQFLIQYYNGEERAKGNILERFSAQQFPDLHSELNLSSLELGDSALYFCASSVAPQVNTEAFFGQGTRLTVV.

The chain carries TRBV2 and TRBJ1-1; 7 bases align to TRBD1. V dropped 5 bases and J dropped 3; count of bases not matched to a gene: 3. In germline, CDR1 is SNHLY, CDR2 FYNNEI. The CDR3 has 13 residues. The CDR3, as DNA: TGTGCCAGCAGTTCAGGACAGGACACTGAAGCTTTCTTT. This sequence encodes CASSSGQDTEAFF. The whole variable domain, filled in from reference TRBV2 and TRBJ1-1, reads EPEVTQTPSHQVTQMGQEVILRCVPISNHLYFYWYRQILGQKVEFLVSFYNNEISEKSEIFDDQFSVERPDGSNFTLKIRSTKLEDSAMYFCASSSGQDTEAFFGQGTRLTVV.

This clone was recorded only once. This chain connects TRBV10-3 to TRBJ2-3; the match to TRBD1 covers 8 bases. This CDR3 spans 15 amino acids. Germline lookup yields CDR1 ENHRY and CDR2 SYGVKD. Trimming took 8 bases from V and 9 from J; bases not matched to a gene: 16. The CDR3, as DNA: TGTGCCATCGAATCGAGGGGGACAGGCCTAGGCACGCAGTATTTT. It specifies CAIESRGTGLGTQYF.

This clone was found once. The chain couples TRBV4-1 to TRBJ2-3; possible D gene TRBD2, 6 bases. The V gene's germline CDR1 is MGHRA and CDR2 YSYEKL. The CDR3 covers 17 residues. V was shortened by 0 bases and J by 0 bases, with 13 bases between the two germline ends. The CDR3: CASSQEGLGTSTDTQYF. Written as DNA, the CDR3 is TGCGCCAGCAGCCAAGAGGGACTGGGCACGAGCACAGATACGCAGTATTTT.

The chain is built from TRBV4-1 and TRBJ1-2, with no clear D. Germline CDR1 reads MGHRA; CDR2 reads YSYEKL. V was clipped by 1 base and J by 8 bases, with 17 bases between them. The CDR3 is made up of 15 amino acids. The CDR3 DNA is TGCGCCAGCAGCCAAGGTAGAGCGGAGCTAGAGGGCTACACCTTC. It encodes CASSQGRAELEGYTF.

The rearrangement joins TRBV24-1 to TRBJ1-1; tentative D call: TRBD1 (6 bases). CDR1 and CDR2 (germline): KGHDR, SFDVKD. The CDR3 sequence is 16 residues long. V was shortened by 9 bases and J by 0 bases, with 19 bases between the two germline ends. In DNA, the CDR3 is TGTGCCACCTTAGGGGGGAAGGGGGGGATGAACACTGAAGCTTTCTTT. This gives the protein CATLGGKGGMNTEAFF.

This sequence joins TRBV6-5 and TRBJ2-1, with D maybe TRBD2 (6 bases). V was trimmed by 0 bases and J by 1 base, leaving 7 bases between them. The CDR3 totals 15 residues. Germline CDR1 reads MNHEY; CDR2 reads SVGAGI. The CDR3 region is CASSYSAGSYNEQFF. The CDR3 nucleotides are TGTGCCAGCAGTTACTCAGCGGGTTCCTACAATGAGCAGTTCTTC.

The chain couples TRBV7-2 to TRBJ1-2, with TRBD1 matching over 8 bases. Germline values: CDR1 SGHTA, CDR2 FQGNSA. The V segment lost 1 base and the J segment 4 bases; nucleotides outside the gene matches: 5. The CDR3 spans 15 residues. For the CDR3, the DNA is TGTGCCAGCAGCTTAGAACCAGGACAGGGCTATGGCTACACCTTC. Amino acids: CASSLEPGQGYGYTF.

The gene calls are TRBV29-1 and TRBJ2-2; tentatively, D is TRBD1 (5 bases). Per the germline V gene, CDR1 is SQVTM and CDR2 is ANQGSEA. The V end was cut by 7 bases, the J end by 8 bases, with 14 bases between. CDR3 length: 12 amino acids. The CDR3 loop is CSAWGGLGELFF. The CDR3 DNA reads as TGCAGCGCGTGGGGCGGTTTGGGGGAGCTGTTTTTT.

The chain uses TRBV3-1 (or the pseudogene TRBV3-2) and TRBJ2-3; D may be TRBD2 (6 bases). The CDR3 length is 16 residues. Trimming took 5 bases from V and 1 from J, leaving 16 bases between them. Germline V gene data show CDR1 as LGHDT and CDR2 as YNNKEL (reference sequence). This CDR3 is CASSSRLGGGTDTQYF. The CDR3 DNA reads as TGTGCCAGCAGCTCTCGACTAGGAGGGGGCACAGATACGCAGTATTTT.

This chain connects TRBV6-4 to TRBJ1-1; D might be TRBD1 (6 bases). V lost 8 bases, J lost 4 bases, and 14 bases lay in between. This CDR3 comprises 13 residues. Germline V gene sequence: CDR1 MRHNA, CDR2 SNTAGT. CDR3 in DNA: TGTGCCAGCGCCTTGGAAGGGGGCACTGAAGCTTTCTTT. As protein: CASALEGGTEAFF.

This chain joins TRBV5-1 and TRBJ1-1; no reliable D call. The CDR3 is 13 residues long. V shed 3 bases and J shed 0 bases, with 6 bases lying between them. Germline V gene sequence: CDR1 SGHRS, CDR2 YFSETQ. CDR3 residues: CASSSTLNTEAFF. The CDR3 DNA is TGCGCCAGCAGCTCGACACTGAACACTGAAGCTTTCTTT.